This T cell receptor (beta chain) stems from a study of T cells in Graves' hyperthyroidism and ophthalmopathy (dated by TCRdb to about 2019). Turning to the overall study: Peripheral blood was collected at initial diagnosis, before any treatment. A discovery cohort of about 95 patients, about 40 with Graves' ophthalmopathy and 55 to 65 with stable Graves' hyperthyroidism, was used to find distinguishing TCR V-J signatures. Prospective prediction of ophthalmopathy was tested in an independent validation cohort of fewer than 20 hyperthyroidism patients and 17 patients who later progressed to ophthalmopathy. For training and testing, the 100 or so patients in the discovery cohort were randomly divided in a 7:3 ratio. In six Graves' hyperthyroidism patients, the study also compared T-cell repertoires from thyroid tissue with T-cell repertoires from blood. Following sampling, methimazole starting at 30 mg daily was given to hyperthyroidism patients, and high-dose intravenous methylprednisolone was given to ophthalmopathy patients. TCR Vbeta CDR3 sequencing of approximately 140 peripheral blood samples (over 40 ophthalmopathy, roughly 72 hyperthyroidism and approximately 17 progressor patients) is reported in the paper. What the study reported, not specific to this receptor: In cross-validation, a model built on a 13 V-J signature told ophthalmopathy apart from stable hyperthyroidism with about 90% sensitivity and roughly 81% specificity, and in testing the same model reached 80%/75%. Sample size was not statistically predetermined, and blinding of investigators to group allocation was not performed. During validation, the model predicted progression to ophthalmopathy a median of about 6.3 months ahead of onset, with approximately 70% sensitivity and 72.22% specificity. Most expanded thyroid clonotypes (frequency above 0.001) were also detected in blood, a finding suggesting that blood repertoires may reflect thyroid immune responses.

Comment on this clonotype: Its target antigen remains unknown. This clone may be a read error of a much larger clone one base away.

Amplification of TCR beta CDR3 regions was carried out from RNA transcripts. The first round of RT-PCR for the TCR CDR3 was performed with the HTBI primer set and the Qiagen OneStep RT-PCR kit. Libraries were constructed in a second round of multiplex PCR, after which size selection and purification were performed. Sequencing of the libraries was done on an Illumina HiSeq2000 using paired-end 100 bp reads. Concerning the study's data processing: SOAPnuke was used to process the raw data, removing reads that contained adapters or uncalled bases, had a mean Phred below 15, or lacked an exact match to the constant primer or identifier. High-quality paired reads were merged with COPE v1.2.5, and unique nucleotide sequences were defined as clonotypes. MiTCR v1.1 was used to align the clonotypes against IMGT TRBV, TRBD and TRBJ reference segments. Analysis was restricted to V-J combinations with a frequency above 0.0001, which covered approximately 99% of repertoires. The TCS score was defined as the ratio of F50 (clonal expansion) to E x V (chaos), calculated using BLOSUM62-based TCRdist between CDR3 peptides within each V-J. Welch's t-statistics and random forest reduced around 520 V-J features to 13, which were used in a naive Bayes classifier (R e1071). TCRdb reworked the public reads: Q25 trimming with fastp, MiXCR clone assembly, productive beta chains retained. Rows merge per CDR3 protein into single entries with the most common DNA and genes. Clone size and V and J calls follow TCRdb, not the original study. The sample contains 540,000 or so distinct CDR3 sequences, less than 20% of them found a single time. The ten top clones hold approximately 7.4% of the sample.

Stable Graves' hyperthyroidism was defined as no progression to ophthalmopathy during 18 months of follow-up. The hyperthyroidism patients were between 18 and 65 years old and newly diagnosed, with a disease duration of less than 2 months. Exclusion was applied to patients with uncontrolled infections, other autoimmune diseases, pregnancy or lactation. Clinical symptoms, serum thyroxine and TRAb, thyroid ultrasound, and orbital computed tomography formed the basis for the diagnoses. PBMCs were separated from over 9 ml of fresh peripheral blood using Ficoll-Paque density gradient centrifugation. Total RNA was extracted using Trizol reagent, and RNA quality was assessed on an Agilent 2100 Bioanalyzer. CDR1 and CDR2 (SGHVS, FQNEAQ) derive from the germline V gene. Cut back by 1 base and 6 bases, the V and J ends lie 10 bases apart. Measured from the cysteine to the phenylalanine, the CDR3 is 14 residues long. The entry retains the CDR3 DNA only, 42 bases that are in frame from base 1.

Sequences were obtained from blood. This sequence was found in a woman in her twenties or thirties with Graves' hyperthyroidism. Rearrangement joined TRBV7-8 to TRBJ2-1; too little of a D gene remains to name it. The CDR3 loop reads CASSLGGRTNEQFF. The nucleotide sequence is TGTGCCAGCAGCTTAGGTGGGCGGACCAATGAGCAGTTCTTC.